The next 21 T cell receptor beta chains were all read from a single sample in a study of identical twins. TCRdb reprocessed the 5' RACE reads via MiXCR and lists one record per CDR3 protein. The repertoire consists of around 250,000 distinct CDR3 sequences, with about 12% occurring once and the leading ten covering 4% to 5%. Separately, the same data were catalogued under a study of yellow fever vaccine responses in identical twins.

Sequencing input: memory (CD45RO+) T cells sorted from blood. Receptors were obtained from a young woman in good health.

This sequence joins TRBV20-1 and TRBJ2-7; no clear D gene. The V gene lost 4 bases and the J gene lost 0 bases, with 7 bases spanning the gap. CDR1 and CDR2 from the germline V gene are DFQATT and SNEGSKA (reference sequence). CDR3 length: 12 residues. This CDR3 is CSAMASSYEQYF. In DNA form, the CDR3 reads TGCAGTGCTATGGCCAGCTCCTACGAGCAGTACTTC.

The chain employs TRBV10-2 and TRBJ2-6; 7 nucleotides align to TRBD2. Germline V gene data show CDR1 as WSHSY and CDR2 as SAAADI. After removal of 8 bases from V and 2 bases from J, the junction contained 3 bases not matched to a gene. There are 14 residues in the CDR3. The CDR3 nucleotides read TGCGCCAGCGCAGGACTAGCTGGGGCCAACGTCCTGACTTTC. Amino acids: CASAGLAGANVLTF.

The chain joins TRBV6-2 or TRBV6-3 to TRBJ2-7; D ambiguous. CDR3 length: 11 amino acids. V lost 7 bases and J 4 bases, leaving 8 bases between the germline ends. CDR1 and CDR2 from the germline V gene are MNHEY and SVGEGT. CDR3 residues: CASKDGYEQYF. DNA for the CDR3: TGTGCCAGCAAGGACGGTTACGAGCAGTACTTC.

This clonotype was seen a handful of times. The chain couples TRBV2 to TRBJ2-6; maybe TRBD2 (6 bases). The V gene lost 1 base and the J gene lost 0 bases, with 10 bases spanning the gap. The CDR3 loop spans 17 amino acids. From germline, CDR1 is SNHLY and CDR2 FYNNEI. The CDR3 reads CASSEGGLSSGANVLTF. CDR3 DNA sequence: TGTGCCAGCAGTGAAGGGGGACTCAGCTCTGGGGCCAACGTCCTGACTTTC.

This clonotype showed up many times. CDR3 region: CASSSLRSSYEQYF. DNA of the CDR3: TGCGCCAGCAGCTCCCTCCGCAGTTCCTACGAGCAGTACTTC. The chain has TRBV5-1 and TRBJ2-7; D uncertain. The ends were cut back, 3 bases at V and 1 base at J, with 11 bases in the middle. This CDR3 comprises 14 residues. Germline V CDR1 and CDR2: SGHRS, YFSETQ.

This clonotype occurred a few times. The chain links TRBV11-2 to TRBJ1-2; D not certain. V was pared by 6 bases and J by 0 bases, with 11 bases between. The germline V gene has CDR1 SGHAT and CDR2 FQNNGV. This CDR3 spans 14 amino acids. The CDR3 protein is CASRPTVANYGYTF. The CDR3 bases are TGTGCCAGCAGACCGACGGTAGCTAACTATGGCTACACCTTC.

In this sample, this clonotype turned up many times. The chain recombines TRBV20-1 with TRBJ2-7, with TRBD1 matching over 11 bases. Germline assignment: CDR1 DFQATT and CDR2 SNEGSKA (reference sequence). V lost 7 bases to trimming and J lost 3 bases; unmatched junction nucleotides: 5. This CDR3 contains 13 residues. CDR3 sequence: CSVVGTGGYEQYF. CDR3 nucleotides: TGCAGTGTTGTTGGGACAGGGGGCTACGAGCAGTACTTC.

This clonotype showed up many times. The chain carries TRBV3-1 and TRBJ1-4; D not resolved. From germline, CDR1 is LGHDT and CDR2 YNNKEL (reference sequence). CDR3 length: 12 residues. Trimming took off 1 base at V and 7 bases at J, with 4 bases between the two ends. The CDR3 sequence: CASSQGAEKLFF. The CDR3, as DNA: TGTGCCAGCAGCCAAGGGGCTGAAAAACTGTTTTTT.

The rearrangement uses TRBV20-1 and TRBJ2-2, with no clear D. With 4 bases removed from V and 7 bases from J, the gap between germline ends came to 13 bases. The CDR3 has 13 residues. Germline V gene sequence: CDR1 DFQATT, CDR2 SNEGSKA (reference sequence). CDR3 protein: CSATADFDGELFF. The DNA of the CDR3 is TGCAGTGCTACAGCCGACTTCGACGGGGAGCTGTTTTTT.

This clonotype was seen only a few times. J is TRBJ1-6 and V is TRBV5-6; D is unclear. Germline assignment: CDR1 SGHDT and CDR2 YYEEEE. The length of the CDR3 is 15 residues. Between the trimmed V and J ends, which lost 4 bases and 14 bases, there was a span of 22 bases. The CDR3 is CASSQSPGSGLALHF. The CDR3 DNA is TGTGCCAGCAGCCAATCACCGGGCTCAGGTTTGGCCCTCCACTTT.

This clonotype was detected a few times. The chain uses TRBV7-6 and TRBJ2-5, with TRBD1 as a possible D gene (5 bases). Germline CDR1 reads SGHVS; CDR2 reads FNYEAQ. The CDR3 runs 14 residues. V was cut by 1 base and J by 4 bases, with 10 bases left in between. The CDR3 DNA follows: TGTGCCAGCAGCTTAGGCAGGGTCCGAGAGACCCAGTACTTC. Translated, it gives CASSLGRVRETQYF.

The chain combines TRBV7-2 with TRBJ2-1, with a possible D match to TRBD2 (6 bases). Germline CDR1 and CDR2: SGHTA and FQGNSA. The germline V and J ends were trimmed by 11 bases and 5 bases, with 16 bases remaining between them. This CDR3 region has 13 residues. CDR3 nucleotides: TGTGCCGCGGGGATAGCAAACAACAATGAGCAGTTCTTC. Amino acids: CAAGIANNNEQFF.

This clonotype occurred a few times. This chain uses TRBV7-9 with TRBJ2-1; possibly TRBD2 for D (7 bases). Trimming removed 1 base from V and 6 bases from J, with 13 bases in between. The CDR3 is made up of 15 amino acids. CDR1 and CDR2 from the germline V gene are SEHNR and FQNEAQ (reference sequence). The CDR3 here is CASSLGAGEGNEQFF. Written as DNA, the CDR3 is TGTGCCAGCAGCTTAGGGGCAGGGGAGGGCAATGAGCAGTTCTTC.

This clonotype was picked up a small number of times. CDR3 in amino acids: CSAPASAGRSYEQYF. CDR3 sequence (DNA): TGCAGTGCTCCCGCCTCAGCGGGGCGATCCTACGAGCAGTACTTC. The chain employs TRBV20-1 and TRBJ2-7; 7 bases are a match to TRBD2. Germline lookup yields CDR1 DFQATT and CDR2 SNEGSKA (reference sequence). Trimming at V came to 5 bases and at J to 1 base, leaving 11 bases not matched to a gene. This CDR3 is 15 amino acids long.

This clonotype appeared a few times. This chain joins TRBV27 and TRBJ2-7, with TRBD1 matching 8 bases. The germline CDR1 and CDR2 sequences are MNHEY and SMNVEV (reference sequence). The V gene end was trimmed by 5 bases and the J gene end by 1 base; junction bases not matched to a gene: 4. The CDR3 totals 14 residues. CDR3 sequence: CASSGQGYSYEQYF. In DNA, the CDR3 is TGTGCCAGCAGTGGACAGGGCTATTCCTACGAGCAGTACTTC.

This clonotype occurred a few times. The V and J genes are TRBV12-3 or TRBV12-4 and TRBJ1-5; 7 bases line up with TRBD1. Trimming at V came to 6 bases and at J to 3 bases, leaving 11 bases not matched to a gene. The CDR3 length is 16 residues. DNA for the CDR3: TGTGCCAGCAGCCCTACGGACAGGCCCTACAATCAGCCCCAGCATTTT. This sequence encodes CASSPTDRPYNQPQHF.

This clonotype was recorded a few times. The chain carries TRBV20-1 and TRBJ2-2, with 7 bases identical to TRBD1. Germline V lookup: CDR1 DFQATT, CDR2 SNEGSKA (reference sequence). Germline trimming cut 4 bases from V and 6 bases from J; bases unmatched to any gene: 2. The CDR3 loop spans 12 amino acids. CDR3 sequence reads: CSAKQGPGELFF. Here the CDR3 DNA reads TGCAGTGCTAAACAGGGGCCCGGGGAGCTGTTTTTT.

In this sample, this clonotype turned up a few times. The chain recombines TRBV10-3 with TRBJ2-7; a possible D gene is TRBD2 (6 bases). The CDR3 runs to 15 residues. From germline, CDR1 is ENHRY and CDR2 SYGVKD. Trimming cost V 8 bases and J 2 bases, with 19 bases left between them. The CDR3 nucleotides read TGTGCCATCGCCGGGGGTGTGGGGCCCGCCTACGAGCAGTACTTC. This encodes CAIAGGVGPAYEQYF.

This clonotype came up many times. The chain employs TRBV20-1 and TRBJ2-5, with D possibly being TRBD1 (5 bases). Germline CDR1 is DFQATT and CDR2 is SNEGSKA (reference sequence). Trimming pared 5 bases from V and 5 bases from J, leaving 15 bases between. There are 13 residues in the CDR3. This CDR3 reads CSARRQGYETQYF. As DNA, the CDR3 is TGCAGTGCTCGCAGGCAGGGTTATGAGACCCAGTACTTC.

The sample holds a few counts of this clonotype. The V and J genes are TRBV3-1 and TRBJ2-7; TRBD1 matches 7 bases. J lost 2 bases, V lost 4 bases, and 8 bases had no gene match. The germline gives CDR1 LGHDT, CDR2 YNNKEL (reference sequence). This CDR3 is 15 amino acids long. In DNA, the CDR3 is TGTGCCAGCAGCCTCACAGGGGATCGGACCTACGAGCAGTACTTC. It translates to CASSLTGDRTYEQYF.

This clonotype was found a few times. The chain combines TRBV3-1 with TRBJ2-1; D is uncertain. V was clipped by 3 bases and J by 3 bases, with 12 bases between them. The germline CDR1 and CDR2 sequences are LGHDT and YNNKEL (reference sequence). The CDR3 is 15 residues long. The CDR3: CASSQPSVGYNEQFF. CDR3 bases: TGTGCCAGCAGCCAGCCCTCTGTGGGCTACAATGAGCAGTTCTTC.